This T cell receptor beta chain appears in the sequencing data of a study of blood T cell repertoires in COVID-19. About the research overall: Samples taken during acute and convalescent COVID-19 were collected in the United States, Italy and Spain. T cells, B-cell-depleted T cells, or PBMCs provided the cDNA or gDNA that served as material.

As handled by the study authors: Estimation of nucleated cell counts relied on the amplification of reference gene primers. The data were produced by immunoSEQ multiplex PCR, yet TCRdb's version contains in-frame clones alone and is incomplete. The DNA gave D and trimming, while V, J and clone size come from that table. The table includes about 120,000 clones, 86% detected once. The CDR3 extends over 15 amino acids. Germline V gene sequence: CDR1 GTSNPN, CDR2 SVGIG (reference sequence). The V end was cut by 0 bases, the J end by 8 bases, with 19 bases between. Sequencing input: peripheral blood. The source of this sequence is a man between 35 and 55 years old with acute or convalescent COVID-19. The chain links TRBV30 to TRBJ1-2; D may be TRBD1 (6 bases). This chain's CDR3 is CAWSVRTEVFGGYTF. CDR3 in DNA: TGTGCCTGGAGTGTTCGGACAGAGGTGTTCGGAGGCTACACCTTC.